These 29 T cell receptor beta chains share one sample of origin, sequenced in a study of T cell responses to AZD1222 COVID-19 vaccine. Sequencing was performed with immunoSEQ multiplex PCR; in TCRdb, only in-frame clones are kept and a portion is missing. The sample carries 90,000 to 150,000 clones, around 85% recorded once. The material was peripheral blood, obtained on day 0 of AZD1222 vaccination. The receptors originated from an adult in good health.

The rearrangement links TRBV7-2 to TRBJ1-1; D perhaps matches TRBD1 (6 bases). Germline CDR1 SGHTA, CDR2 FQGNSA. V gave up 2 bases and J gave up 4 bases, with 11 bases separating them. There are 14 residues in the CDR3. For the CDR3, the DNA is TGTGCCAGCAGCTTATGGGCGGGGGCCACTGAAGCTTTCTTT. Translated: CASSLWAGATEAFF.

The genes are TRBV4-3 and TRBJ2-1; 9 bases line up with TRBD2. V was clipped by 0 bases and J by 8 bases; unmatched bases: 11. The CDR3 extends over 17 amino acids. The germline V gene has CDR1 LGHNA and CDR2 YSLEER. CDR3 bases: TGCGCCAGCAGCCAAGAAGTTGCGCGGGGGGGCCCCCATGAGCAGTTCTTC. Translating it yields CASSQEVARGGPHEQFF.

The chain carries TRBV6-5 and TRBJ1-1; D gene ambiguous. CDR1 and CDR2 from the germline V gene are MNHEY and SVGAGI. V was clipped by 6 bases and J by 0 bases, with 8 bases between them. This CDR3 spans 13 amino acids. The CDR3 DNA follows: TGTGCCAGCAGGCGGAGCATGAACACTGAAGCTTTCTTT. This translates into CASRRSMNTEAFF.

This chain uses TRBV19 with TRBJ1-1, with D perhaps matching TRBD1 (6 bases). Germline loops: CDR1 LNHDA, CDR2 SQIVND (reference sequence). V lost 7 bases, J lost 0 bases, and 15 bases lay in between. CDR3 length: 15 amino acids. For the CDR3, the DNA is TGTGCCAGTACGTGGCAGGGACAAATGAACACTGAAGCTTTCTTT. It translates to CASTWQGQMNTEAFF.

The chain carries TRBV4-3 and TRBJ1-5; 9 bases are shared with TRBD1. Trimming took 4 bases from V and 6 from J; bases not matched to a gene: 7. The germline gives CDR1 LGHNA, CDR2 YSLEER. The CDR3 consists of 15 residues. This CDR3 reads CASSLGWTGAQPQHF. CDR3 DNA: TGCGCCAGCAGCCTGGGGTGGACAGGGGCTCAGCCCCAGCATTTT.

The chain joins TRBV11-2 to TRBJ2-5; no definite D call. CDR3 length: 12 amino acids. Between the trimmed V and J ends, which lost 7 bases and 4 bases, there was a span of 10 bases. Germline CDR1 and CDR2: SGHAT and FQNNGV. The CDR3 DNA reads TGTGCCAGCAACGCGGCAGGAGAGACCCAGTACTTC. Its protein is CASNAAGETQYF.

This clone has a single count. CDR3 sequence: CASEAEGDTQYF. CDR3 nucleotides: TGTGCCTCGGAAGCTGAGGGGGATACGCAGTATTTT. V usage is TRBV10-3 and J usage is TRBJ2-3; TRBD1 or TRBD2 may be the D gene (5 bases each). Trimming left V 11 bases short and J 6 bases short, with 15 bases between. Germline CDR1 ENHRY, CDR2 SYGVKD. This CDR3 comprises 12 residues.

The genes are TRBV5-6 and TRBJ1-4; D is perhaps TRBD1 (5 bases). Trimming stripped 2 bases from V and 2 bases from J, with 16 bases between. There are 17 residues in the CDR3. The germline V gene has CDR1 SGHDT and CDR2 YYEEEE. The CDR3 bases are TGTGCCAGCAGCTTAACGACAGAAGTAGGGACTAATGAAAAACTGTTTTTT. This gives the protein CASSLTTEVGTNEKLFF.

The V call is TRBV5-1, the J call TRBJ1-2, with 8 bases lining up with TRBD1. Germline CDR1 and CDR2: SGHRS and YFSETQ. Trimming removed 6 bases from V and 4 bases from J; junction bases left unmatched: 17. The CDR3 totals 17 residues. Here the CDR3 reads CASTVWTGTGAAYGYTF. Written as DNA, the CDR3 is TGCGCCAGCACGGTTTGGACCGGGACAGGAGCGGCCTATGGCTACACCTTC.

CDR3 nucleotide sequence: TGTGCCAGCAGTGGCACCCTCCTGGGGGATGAGCAGTTCTTC. Its translation is CASSGTLLGDEQFF. The chain links TRBV25-1 to TRBJ2-1; possibly TRBD1 or TRBD2 for D (5 bases each). The germline V gene encodes CDR1 MGHDK and CDR2 SYGVNS. The CDR3 is 14 amino acids. V was shortened by 4 bases and J by 8 bases, with 15 bases between the two germline ends. Complete variable domain (other parts from reference TRBV25-1 and TRBJ2-1): EADIYQTPRYLVIGTGKKITLECSQTMGHDKMYWYQQDPGMELHLIHYSYGVNSTEKGDLSSESTVSRIRTEHFPLTLESARPSHTSQYLCASSGTLLGDEQFFGPGTRLTVL.

The count of this clone is one. This sequence joins TRBV30 and TRBJ1-4, with 8 bases fitting TRBD1. The CDR3 has 13 amino acids. After removal of 5 bases from V and 1 base from J, the junction contained 0 bases not matched to a gene. Germline loops: CDR1 GTSNPN, CDR2 SVGIG (reference sequence). The CDR3 DNA sequence: TGTGCCTGGGACAGGGGAACTAATGAAAAACTGTTTTTT. Its translation: CAWDRGTNEKLFF.

The rearrangement links TRBV6-5 to TRBJ2-6; TRBD1 aligns across 9 bases. There are 15 residues in the CDR3. Germline-derived CDR1 and CDR2 are MNHEY and SVGAGI. The ends lost 9 bases at V and 0 bases at J; junction bases unmatched: 3. In DNA form, the CDR3 reads TGTGCCAGTGTGGGACAGGGCTCTGGGGCCAACGTCCTGACTTTC. This sequence encodes CASVGQGSGANVLTF.

The chain links TRBV6-5 to TRBJ2-7, with 11 nucleotides matching TRBD1. The germline V gene encodes CDR1 MNHEY and CDR2 SVGAGI. The CDR3 totals 15 residues. The J segment lost 3 bases and the V segment lost 6 bases, leaving 7 bases of the junction unmatched. The CDR3 region is CASSLAGTGGYEQYF. In DNA, the CDR3 is TGTGCCAGCAGCCTTGCCGGGACAGGGGGCTACGAGCAGTACTTC.

This chain connects TRBV11-2 to TRBJ2-5; 7 bases align to TRBD1. Germline V lookup: CDR1 SGHAT, CDR2 FQNNGV. The V and J ends lost 0 bases and 5 bases, in that order; junction bases with no gene match: 9. The CDR3 has 16 residues. The CDR3 here is CASSLDLRQGGETQYF. Here the CDR3 DNA reads TGTGCCAGCAGCTTAGATCTAAGACAGGGTGGCGAGACCCAGTACTTC. Looking up the rest from reference TRBV11-2 and TRBJ2-5 gives the full variable domain: EAGVAQSPRYKIIEKRQSVAFWCNPISGHATLYWYQQILGQGPKLLIQFQNNGVVDDSQLPKDRFSAERLKGVDSTLKIQPAKLEDSAVYLCASSLDLRQGGETQYFGPGTRLLVL.

This rearrangement joins TRBV2 to TRBJ2-3; no clear D gene. Trimming removed 8 bases at V and 2 bases at J, with 14 bases between. Per the germline V gene, CDR1 is SNHLY and CDR2 is FYNNEI. The CDR3 consists of 14 residues. The CDR3 protein is CASGFGQNTDTQYF. In DNA form, the CDR3 reads TGTGCCAGCGGTTTTGGGCAGAACACAGATACGCAGTATTTT. Combining the CDR3 with reference TRBV2 and TRBJ2-3 gives the whole variable domain EPEVTQTPSHQVTQMGQEVILRCVPISNHLYFYWYRQILGQKVEFLVSFYNNEISEKSEIFDDQFSVERPDGSNFTLKIRSTKLEDSAMYFCASGFGQNTDTQYFGPGTRLTVL.

This rearrangement joins TRBV28 to TRBJ1-2; 10 bases agree with TRBD1. V gave up 5 bases and J gave up 2 bases; unmatched junction bases: 5. The CDR3 is 15 residues long. Germline V gene sequence: CDR1 MDHEN, CDR2 SYDVKM. The CDR3 region is CASSEPGQGNYGYTF. CDR3 bases: TGTGCCAGCAGTGAACCGGGACAGGGGAACTATGGCTACACCTTC.

The rearrangement links TRBV9 to TRBJ2-3; D not certain. CDR1 is SGDLS and CDR2 is YYNGEE in the germline V gene. The CDR3 contains 13 residues. The V and J ends lost 2 bases and 8 bases respectively, with 12 bases between them. This chain's CDR3 is CASSVNIRGTQYF. The CDR3, as DNA: TGTGCCAGCAGCGTTAACATCCGAGGTACGCAGTATTTT.

The chain couples TRBV11-2 to TRBJ2-7; D is perhaps TRBD1 or TRBD2 (5 bases each). CDR3 length: 14 residues. Germline V gene sequence: CDR1 SGHAT, CDR2 FQNNGV. Trimming took off 1 base at V and 6 bases at J, with 13 bases between the two ends. The CDR3 sequence: CASSLVGAPSEQYF. CDR3 bases: TGTGCCAGCAGCTTAGTCGGGGCCCCCTCCGAGCAGTACTTC.

This clone was seen only a few times. The chain employs TRBV7-2 and TRBJ2-2; D may be TRBD1 or TRBD2 (5 bases each). The CDR3 has 15 residues. The germline V gene has CDR1 SGHTA and CDR2 FQGNSA. V lost 9 bases and J lost 4, with 18 bases in between. Here the CDR3 reads CARSAGGFGTGELFF. The CDR3 nucleotides are TGTGCCAGGAGCGCTGGGGGTTTCGGCACCGGGGAGCTGTTTTTT.

V usage is TRBV18 and J usage is TRBJ1-3; D ambiguous. Germline V gene sequence: CDR1 KGHSH, CDR2 LQKENI. V was shortened by 3 bases and J by 0 bases, with 9 bases between the two germline ends. The CDR3 has 15 residues. This chain's CDR3 is CASSPTELSGNTIYF. The CDR3 region has the DNA TGTGCCAGCTCACCTACGGAACTCTCTGGAAACACCATATATTTT.

The chain combines TRBV7-9 with TRBJ1-3; D is perhaps TRBD1 (6 bases). Germline CDR1 is SEHNR and CDR2 is FQNEAQ (reference sequence). The CDR3 length is 15 residues. V dropped 4 bases and J dropped 0 bases, with 10 bases sitting between them. Here the CDR3 reads CASSSTGSSGNTIYF. DNA for the CDR3: TGTGCCAGCAGCTCTACAGGGAGCTCTGGAAACACCATATATTTT.

The rearrangement uses TRBV20-1 and TRBJ2-5; D perhaps matches TRBD2 (7 bases). CDR1 is DFQATT, CDR2 SNEGSKA, per germline (reference sequence). CDR3 size: 13 residues. The V and J ends lost 3 bases and 5 bases respectively, with 13 bases between them. This CDR3 is CSASRGAQETQYF. Written as DNA, the CDR3 is TGCAGTGCTAGTCGGGGGGCTCAGGAGACCCAGTACTTC.

Here the CDR3 reads CASSEYTGMNYGYTF. DNA of the CDR3: TGTGCCAGCAGTGAATATACAGGGATGAACTATGGCTACACCTTC. The rearrangement links TRBV6-1 to TRBJ1-2; D might be TRBD1 (6 bases). V was pared by 2 bases and J by 2 bases, with 12 bases between. The CDR3 length is 15 residues. Germline CDR1 reads MNHNS; CDR2 reads SASEGT.

The rearrangement uses TRBV7-2 and TRBJ2-7; D unclear. Germline lookup yields CDR1 SGHTA and CDR2 FQGNSA. The CDR3 is made up of 17 amino acids. Trimming took off 5 bases at V and 3 bases at J, with 23 bases between the two ends. The CDR3 loop reads CASSAYVVGPRNYEQYF. In nucleotides, the CDR3 is TGTGCCAGCAGCGCCTACGTAGTAGGCCCTCGGAACTACGAGCAGTACTTC.

J is TRBJ1-6 and V is TRBV10-3; D gene ambiguous. Germline assignment: CDR1 ENHRY and CDR2 SYGVKD. V lost 3 bases to trimming and J lost 7 bases, with 13 bases between them. The CDR3 sequence is 15 residues long. The CDR3 DNA is TGTGCCATCAGTGATGGATCGGGAGAGAATTCACCCCTCCACTTT. Translated, it gives CAISDGSGENSPLHF.

This clone was seen a single time. The chain couples TRBV3-1 (or the pseudogene TRBV3-2) to TRBJ1-6; D unresolved. Germline CDR1 reads LGHDT; CDR2 reads YNNKEL (reference sequence). The CDR3 length is 12 residues. Between the trimmed V and J ends, which lost 4 bases and 11 bases, there was a span of 9 bases. The CDR3 loop reads CASSRIGTPLHF. Written as DNA, the CDR3 is TGTGCCAGCAGCCGGATTGGTACACCCCTCCACTTT.

The V gene is TRBV2, the J gene TRBJ1-5; D is unclear. The V gene lost 6 bases and the J gene lost 9 bases, with 9 bases spanning the gap. Germline V gene sequence: CDR1 SNHLY, CDR2 FYNNEI. CDR3 length: 11 residues. In DNA, the CDR3 is TGTGCCAGCAGCGCCAGAGGGCCCCAGCATTTT. Amino acid sequence: CASSARGPQHF.

The CDR3 bases are TGCGCCAGCAGCAACAGGGGTTTTCGCCTTGATCGGTCCTATAATTCACCCCTCCACTTT. This translates into CASSNRGFRLDRSYNSPLHF. The chain combines TRBV5-1 with TRBJ1-6, with 7 bases identical to TRBD1. V shed 4 bases and J 1 base; nucleotides not matched to a gene: 17. In germline, CDR1 is SGHRS, CDR2 YFSETQ. The CDR3 contains 20 residues.

This chain links TRBV19 with TRBJ2-7, with TRBD2 matching over 7 bases. The ends lost 8 bases at V and 3 bases at J; junction bases unmatched: 7. The CDR3 totals 13 residues. In germline, CDR1 is LNHDA, CDR2 SQIVND (reference sequence). The CDR3 sequence is CASSAGPLYEQYF. DNA for the CDR3: TGTGCCAGTTCAGCGGGGCCCCTCTACGAGCAGTACTTC.